This T cell receptor (beta chain) was profiled in a study of cytomegalovirus exposure and HLA in healthy donors. Regarding the study as a whole: Within an earlier analysis, most TCR beta V segments proved productive either about 87% or about 30% of the time. Donors were assumed by presence/absence analyses to have roughly uniform sequencing depth.

Germline V gene lookup returns CDR1 SGHTA and CDR2 FQGNSA. There are 14 residues in the CDR3. Trimming removed 1 base at V and 5 bases at J, with 11 bases between. The PCR made use of 60 Vbeta and 13 Jbeta primers. The protocol was immunoSEQ multiplex PCR, while the TCRdb copy is restricted to in-frame clones and leaves out a portion. The sample carries 140,000 to 150,000 clones, 82% recorded once. As regards this clone: The antigen is unknown.

Input material: PBMCs. The chain couples TRBV7-2 to TRBJ2-5; maybe TRBD2 (5 bases). The clonotype was recovered from a woman between 55 and 75 years old in good health and CMV-seropositive. The CDR3 loop reads CASSLGGSGETQYF. The CDR3 DNA reads TGTGCCAGCAGCTTAGGAGGGAGTGGTGAGACCCAGTACTTC.